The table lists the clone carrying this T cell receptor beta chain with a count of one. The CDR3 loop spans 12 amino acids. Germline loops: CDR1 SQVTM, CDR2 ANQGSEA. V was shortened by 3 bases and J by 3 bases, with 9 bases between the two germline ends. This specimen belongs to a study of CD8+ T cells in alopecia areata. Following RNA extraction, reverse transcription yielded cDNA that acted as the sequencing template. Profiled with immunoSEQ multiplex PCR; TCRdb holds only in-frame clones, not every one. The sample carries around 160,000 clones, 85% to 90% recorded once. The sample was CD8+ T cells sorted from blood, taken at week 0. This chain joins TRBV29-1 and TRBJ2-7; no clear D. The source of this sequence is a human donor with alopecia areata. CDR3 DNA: TGCAGCGTTGAGGGAAGGGACTACGAGCAGTACTTC. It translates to CSVEGRDYEQYF.